This TCR beta chain was obtained from a study of T cells in Graves' hyperthyroidism and ophthalmopathy. The overall study: Peripheral blood specimens were obtained at initial diagnosis, prior to any treatment. The study, taken as a whole, reports: Most clonotypes that expanded in the thyroid above 0.001 also showed up in blood. The model identified upcoming ophthalmopathy a median about six months ahead of onset.

RNA transcripts yielded amplified TCR beta CDR3 regions. When the TCR CDR3 underwent first-round RT-PCR, the HTBI primer set was used. Each CDR3 protein gets one entry after TCRdb re-called the multiplex PCR reads with MiXCR. This sample has approximately 210,000 distinct CDR3 sequences, with 15% to 20% found just once. The V end was cut by 5 bases, the J end by 4 bases, with 21 bases between. Germline values: CDR1 SGHDT, CDR2 YYEEEE. This CDR3 has 16 residues. This clonotype turned up a few times. Its antigen is unknown. The clonotype comes from a man aged 50 to 60 with Graves' hyperthyroidism. The chain recombines TRBV5-6 with TRBJ1-2, with D perhaps TRBD1 (6 bases). The specimen sequenced was blood. CDR3 sequence (DNA): TGTGCCAGCAGGAACTTGGGTCCCGGACAGCCCTATGGCTACACCTTC. This gives the protein CASRNLGPGQPYGYTF.